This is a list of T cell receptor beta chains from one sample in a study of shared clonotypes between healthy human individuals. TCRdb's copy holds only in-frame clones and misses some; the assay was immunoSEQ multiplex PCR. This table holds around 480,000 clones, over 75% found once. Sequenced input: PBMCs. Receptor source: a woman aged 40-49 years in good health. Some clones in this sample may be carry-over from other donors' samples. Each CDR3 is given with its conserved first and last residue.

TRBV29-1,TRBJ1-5,CSVGGVNSQPQHF
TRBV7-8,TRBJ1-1,CASSYPAGAQGEAFF
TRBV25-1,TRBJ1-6,CASSQTGYNSPLHF
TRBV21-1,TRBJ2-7,CASSKAWTGTYEQYF
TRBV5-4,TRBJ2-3,CASSPYWTSTDTQYF
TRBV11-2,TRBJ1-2,CASSLGGPTSGYTF
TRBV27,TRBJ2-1,CASSGTSGYNEQFF
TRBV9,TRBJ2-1,CASSGPGGEQFF
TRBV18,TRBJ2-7,CASSAGTSSHEQYF
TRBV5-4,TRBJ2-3,CASSLVGLRGQDTQYF
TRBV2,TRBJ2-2,CASSVLAGGPGTGELFF
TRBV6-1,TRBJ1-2,CASSDWGGAKGYTF
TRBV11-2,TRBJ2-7,CASSFWRGYEQYF
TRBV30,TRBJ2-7,CAWSVMGSGSLEQYF
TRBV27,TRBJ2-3,CASRGSTDTQYF
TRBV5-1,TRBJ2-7,CASSVGLAGPYEQYF
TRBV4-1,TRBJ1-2,CASSQYLGQLSGYTF
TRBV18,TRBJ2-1,CASSPRDIQLEQFF
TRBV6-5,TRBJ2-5,CASSLDWSAYEETQYF
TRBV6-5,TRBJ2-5,CASSGVGQETQYF
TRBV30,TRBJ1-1,CAWSGRTAMNTEAFF
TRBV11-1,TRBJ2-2,CASSIRLAGADGELFF
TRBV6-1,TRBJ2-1,CASSGLAETDEQFF
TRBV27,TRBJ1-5,CASRSTGGIQPQHF
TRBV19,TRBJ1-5,CASSPGTARADYSNQPQHF
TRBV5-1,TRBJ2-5,CASSRTSGERETQYF
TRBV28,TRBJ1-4,CASSLRFGQVNEKLFF
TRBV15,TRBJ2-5,CATQADRSLETQYF
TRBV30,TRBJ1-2,CAWSRLGAGNYGYTF
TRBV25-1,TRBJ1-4,CASSIRSSNEKLFF
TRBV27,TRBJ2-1,CASSLYPSVGEQFF
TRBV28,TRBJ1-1,CASSFGRGGTEAFF
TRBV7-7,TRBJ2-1,CASSRTSGSNEQFF
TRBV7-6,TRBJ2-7,CASSLGASGPYSYEQYF
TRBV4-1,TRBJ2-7,CASSQGQGIYEQYF
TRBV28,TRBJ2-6,CASRSTPGANVLTF
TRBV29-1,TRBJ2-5,CSGGTAQETQYF
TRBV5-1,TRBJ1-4,CASSLAGTREEKLFF
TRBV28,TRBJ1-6,CASSTQGALFYSPLHF